The 25 T cell receptor beta chains reported below all come from one sample, sequenced in a study of T cells of healthy individuals. TCRdb fed the 5' RACE reads into MiXCR, producing one record per CDR3 protein. The sample includes 53,000 or so distinct CDR3 sequences, about 15% of them seen just once. The receptors come from a human donor in good health.

The chain couples TRBV7-9 to TRBJ1-4; D is unclear. The germline CDR1 and CDR2 sequences are SEHNR and FQNEAQ (reference sequence). Trimming pared 1 base from V and 8 bases from J, leaving 5 bases between. This CDR3 has 12 amino acids. The CDR3 here is CASSLGREKLFF. CDR3 DNA: TGTGCCAGCAGCTTAGGAAGAGAAAAACTGTTTTTT.

This clonotype was counted a few times. The gene calls are TRBV5-1 and TRBJ1-4; D gene ambiguous. Per germline, CDR1 SGHRS and CDR2 YFSETQ. The CDR3 contains 16 residues. Between the trimmed V and J ends, which lost 2 bases and 0 bases, there was a span of 11 bases. As DNA, the CDR3 is TGCGCCAGCAGCTTATCTCAGGTTGCAACTAATGAAAAACTGTTTTTT. It translates to CASSLSQVATNEKLFF.

The table lists this clonotype with many counts. J is TRBJ1-2 and V is TRBV29-1; 7 bases map to TRBD1. In germline, CDR1 is SQVTM, CDR2 ANQGSEA. J was trimmed by 2 bases and V by 7 bases; bases with no gene match: 10. This CDR3 contains 14 residues. For the CDR3, the DNA is TGCAGCGAGACAGGGCCCCTAAGGAACTATGGCTACACCTTC. Translation gives CSETGPLRNYGYTF.

The V gene is TRBV18, the J gene TRBJ2-7; the match to TRBD2 covers 14 bases. J was trimmed by 6 bases and V by 3 bases; bases with no gene match: 4. The CDR3 loop spans 15 amino acids. Per the germline V gene, CDR1 is KGHSH and CDR2 is LQKENI. As DNA, the CDR3 is TGTGCCAGCTCACCGGGACTAGCGGGAGCGGGCGAGCAGTACTTC. Encoded protein: CASSPGLAGAGEQYF.

This clonotype was seen a few times. The chain is built from TRBV7-9 and TRBJ2-4; D possibly uses TRBD1 or TRBD2 (5 bases each). This CDR3 region has 17 residues. The V and J ends lost 1 base and 6 bases respectively, with 19 bases between them. Germline CDR1 is SEHNR and CDR2 is FQNEAQ (reference sequence). The DNA for the CDR3 is TGTGCCAGCAGCTTAGATAGGGACCGCCTAAGTATAAACATTCAGTACTTC. Residues: CASSLDRDRLSINIQYF.

This clonotype came up many times. CDR3 sequence (DNA): TGCAGTGCTAAGTATATAACTAACTATGGCTACACCTTC. Protein sequence: CSAKYITNYGYTF. This chain connects TRBV20-1 to TRBJ1-2; D remains ambiguous. The germline V gene encodes CDR1 DFQATT and CDR2 SNEGSKA (reference sequence). Deletions cut 4 bases from V and 0 bases from J, with 9 bases between. There are 13 residues in the CDR3.

This clonotype appeared a few times. The genes are TRBV12-3 or TRBV12-4 and TRBJ2-7; 8 bases fit TRBD1. Losses at the gene ends were 4 bases for V and 4 bases for J; bases not matched to a gene: 15. There are 17 residues in the CDR3. CDR3 nucleotides: TGTGCCAGCAGTTCTCCTGCCGGGACAGGAGTCGGATACGAGCAGTACTTC. It yields the protein CASSSPAGTGVGYEQYF.

This clonotype was seen only a few times. J is TRBJ2-5 and V is TRBV5-1; no clear D gene. Trimming pared 4 bases from V and 4 bases from J, leaving 14 bases between. CDR1 is SGHRS and CDR2 is YFSETQ in the germline V gene. The CDR3 has 14 amino acids. CDR3 protein: CASSQAIGLETQYF. As DNA, the CDR3 is TGCGCCAGCAGCCAAGCAATAGGTTTAGAGACCCAGTACTTC. The whole variable domain, remainder taken from reference TRBV5-1 and TRBJ2-5, is KAGVTQTPRYLIKTRGQQVTLSCSPISGHRSVSWYQQTPGQGLQFLFEYFSETQRNKGNFPGRFSGRQFSNSRSEMNVSTLELGDSALYLCASSQAIGLETQYFGPGTRLLVL.

This clonotype was counted many times. The genes are TRBV3-1 and TRBJ2-7; 7 bases fit TRBD2. The junction had 4 bases not matched to a gene; V was cut back by 3 bases and J by 5 bases. CDR3 length: 13 amino acids. Germline V lookup: CDR1 LGHDT, CDR2 YNNKEL (reference sequence). CDR3 in amino acids: CASSQHGGNEQYF. CDR3 nucleotides: TGTGCCAGCAGCCAGCACGGGGGGAACGAGCAGTACTTC.

This chain uses TRBV20-1 with TRBJ1-2; D remains unclear. Between the trimmed V and J ends, which lost 5 bases and 8 bases, there was a span of 9 bases. The CDR3 loop spans 10 amino acids. The germline V gene has CDR1 DFQATT and CDR2 SNEGSKA (reference sequence). For the CDR3, the DNA is TGCAGTGCTCCCGACCGAGGCTACACCTTC. Translated, it gives CSAPDRGYTF.

This sequence joins TRBV29-1 and TRBJ2-3, with 8 bases that match TRBD1. CDR3 length: 13 residues. Germline lookup yields CDR1 SQVTM and CDR2 ANQGSEA. The J segment lost 10 bases and the V segment lost 6 bases, leaving 12 bases of the junction unmatched. DNA for the CDR3: TGCAGCGTGATCCGAAAACAGGGGGTAGCGCAGTATTTT. Amino acid sequence: CSVIRKQGVAQYF.

In its sample, this clonotype was seen many times. The chain has TRBV11-2 and TRBJ2-2; unclear D gene. In germline, CDR1 is SGHAT, CDR2 FQNNGV. V lost 4 bases and J lost 2, with 8 bases in between. The CDR3 consists of 14 residues. The CDR3 sequence is CASSSLLNTGELFF. CDR3 DNA: TGTGCCAGCAGCTCCCTTCTCAACACCGGGGAGCTGTTTTTT.

This clonotype occurred many times. The V gene is TRBV18, the J gene TRBJ1-6, with D hard to call. The ends were cut back, 0 bases at V and 10 bases at J, with 7 bases in the middle. The CDR3 has 13 amino acids. Per the germline V gene, CDR1 is KGHSH and CDR2 is LQKENI. The CDR3 loop is CASSPPSESPLHF. The DNA for the CDR3 is TGTGCCAGCTCACCACCGTCCGAATCACCCCTCCACTTT.

This clonotype came up a few times. The V gene is TRBV5-5, the J gene TRBJ2-7; D possibly corresponds to TRBD1 (5 bases). This CDR3 spans 15 amino acids. Germline V gives CDR1 SGHKS, CDR2 YYEKEE (reference sequence). V lost 4 bases and J 4 bases, leaving 18 bases between the germline ends. The CDR3 loop is CASSPRGFTGYEQYF. CDR3 DNA: TGTGCCAGCAGCCCCCGTGGCTTCACAGGTTACGAGCAGTACTTC. Based on the CDR3 plus reference TRBV5-5 and TRBJ2-7, the full variable domain is DAGVTQSPTHLIKTRGQQVTLRCSPISGHKSVSWYQQVLGQGPQFIFQYYEKEERGRGNFPDRFSARQFPNYSSELNVNALLLGDSALYLCASSPRGFTGYEQYFGPGTRLTVT.

This sequence joins TRBV12-3 or TRBV12-4 and TRBJ2-1; D might be TRBD2 (6 bases). V gave up 6 bases and J gave up 11 bases, with 14 bases separating them. This CDR3 region has 12 residues. CDR3 residues: CASSWAGIQQFF. The DNA of the CDR3 is TGTGCCAGCAGCTGGGCGGGAATCCAGCAGTTCTTC.

This chain uses TRBV5-1 with TRBJ2-7; 8 positions agree with TRBD2. The CDR3 has 12 residues. Trimming at V came to 6 bases and at J to 5 bases, leaving 4 bases not matched to a gene. CDR1 and CDR2 from the germline V gene are SGHRS and YFSETQ. In DNA form, the CDR3 reads TGCGCCAGCAACGGGAGGGCCAACGAGCAGTACTTC. Translation: CASNGRANEQYF.

This clonotype was observed many times. The chain recombines TRBV9 with TRBJ1-6; TRBD1 might be the D (5 bases). Per germline, CDR1 SGDLS and CDR2 YYNGEE. Trimming took 3 bases from V and 7 from J, leaving 11 bases between them. The CDR3 sequence is 14 residues long. CDR3: CASSEGFENSPLHF. CDR3 DNA: TGTGCCAGCAGCGAGGGGTTTGAGAATTCACCCCTCCACTTT.

The V gene is TRBV10-1, the J gene TRBJ2-5; TRBD2 is a possible D gene (6 bases). This CDR3 is built from 14 residues. V lost 3 bases to trimming and J lost 4 bases, with 12 bases between them. Germline V lookup: CDR1 WNHNN, CDR2 SYGVQD (reference sequence). CDR3 nucleotide sequence: TGCGCCAGCAGTGACTCGGAGGGAGCAGAGACCCAGTACTTC. It is translated as CASSDSEGAETQYF.

In its sample, this clonotype was seen many times. The rearrangement uses TRBV6-2 or TRBV6-3 and TRBJ2-6; 8 bases line up with TRBD1. CDR1 is MNHEY, CDR2 SVGEGT, per germline. The CDR3 sequence is 13 residues long. After removal of 6 bases from V and 11 bases from J, the junction contained 6 bases not matched to a gene. CDR3 sequence: CASSGGTGYVLTF. The CDR3 nucleotides read TGTGCCAGCAGCGGCGGGACAGGCTACGTCCTGACTTTC.

This clonotype was detected many times. J is TRBJ2-6 and V is TRBV4-3, with D unresolved. The V gene's germline CDR1 is LGHNA and CDR2 YSLEER. The germline V and J ends were trimmed by 4 bases and 2 bases, with 9 bases remaining between them. This CDR3 is built from 15 residues. CDR3 sequence reads: CASSLGLPGANVLTF. The CDR3 nucleotides are TGCGCCAGCAGCCTCGGCCTCCCTGGGGCCAACGTCCTGACTTTC.

The table lists this clonotype with many counts. The chain has TRBV12-3 or TRBV12-4 and TRBJ2-1, with TRBD1 matching over 8 bases. The ends lost 0 bases at V and 2 bases at J; junction bases unmatched: 3. The CDR3 loop spans 16 amino acids. The CDR3 DNA sequence: TGTGCCAGCAGTTTAGCCGGACAGGGACCCTACAATGAGCAGTTCTTC. This codes for CASSLAGQGPYNEQFF.

With regard to this clonotype: This may be a read error: a much more frequent sequence differs by one nucleotide. This chain connects TRBV19 to TRBJ1-2; D might be TRBD1 (6 bases). The CDR3 is 15 residues long. CDR1 and CDR2 from the germline V gene are LNHDA and SQIVND (reference sequence). The DNA for the CDR3 is TGTGCCAGTAGTGTGCGATCACAGGGACCCTATGGCTACAACTTC. Translated: CASSVRSQGPYGYNF.

This chain links TRBV4-2 with TRBJ1-1, with TRBD1 matching 12 bases. Looked up from germline, CDR1 is LGHNA and CDR2 is YNFKEQ. V shed 4 bases and J 3 bases; nucleotides not matched to a gene: 9. This CDR3 has 17 residues. CDR3 in DNA: TGTGCCAGCAGCCCCCGAGGGACAGGGGGCTTAGACACTGAAGCTTTCTTT. Translating gives CASSPRGTGGLDTEAFF.

CDR3 nucleotides: TGTGCCAGCAGCTTAGATGACAGGGGGCACACTGAAGCTTTCTTT. Translated: CASSLDDRGHTEAFF. The gene calls are TRBV7-2 and TRBJ1-1, with 10 nucleotides matching TRBD1. The junction had 2 bases not matched to a gene; V was cut back by 1 base and J by 3 bases. The CDR3 consists of 15 residues. Germline CDR1 is SGHTA and CDR2 is FQGNSA.

A few counts support this clonotype. Here the CDR3 DNA reads TGTGCCACCAGCTTCAACTCAGAGGGCGGGGAGCTGTTTTTT. This gives the protein CATSFNSEGGELFF. This rearrangement joins TRBV15 to TRBJ2-2, with TRBD2 as a possible D gene (5 bases). Trimming pared 5 bases from V and 7 bases from J, leaving 14 bases between. Per germline, CDR1 LNHNV and CDR2 YYDKDF (reference sequence). The CDR3 has 14 amino acids.